The present TCR beta chain was sequenced within a study of blood T cells in healthy people across ages. As for the study in general: There was about one barcoded beta molecule captured by template switching per two T cells.

This clonotype showed up just a few times. Its antigen is still unknown. Sample-barcoded 5' priming and a J-beta primer mix drove a second PCR of roughly 7 to 11 cycles. The authors tagged each cDNA molecule using a template-switch adaptor with 12 random nucleotides. TCRdb re-called the 5' RACE reads through MiXCR, storing one row per CDR3 protein. The sample records fewer than 950,000 distinct CDR3 sequences, about 34% being singletons. Study observations and caveats: Naive and antigen-experienced cells were not separated, limiting conclusive comparison. TCR beta diversity correlated strongly with naive T cell percentage.

The sequence was collected from a man aged 18 to 29 in good health. The specimen sequenced was blood.

The CDR3: CASSLVPQSGRNTDTQYF. The CDR3 bases are TGCGCCAGCAGCTTGGTCCCTCAGAGCGGGAGAAACACAGATACGCAGTATTTT. The gene calls are TRBV5-1 and TRBJ2-3, with 8 bases identical to TRBD2. Germline CDR1 SGHRS, CDR2 YFSETQ. CDR3 length equals 18 residues. V trimming: 0 bases; J trimming: 2 bases; junction bases outside the gene matches: 11.